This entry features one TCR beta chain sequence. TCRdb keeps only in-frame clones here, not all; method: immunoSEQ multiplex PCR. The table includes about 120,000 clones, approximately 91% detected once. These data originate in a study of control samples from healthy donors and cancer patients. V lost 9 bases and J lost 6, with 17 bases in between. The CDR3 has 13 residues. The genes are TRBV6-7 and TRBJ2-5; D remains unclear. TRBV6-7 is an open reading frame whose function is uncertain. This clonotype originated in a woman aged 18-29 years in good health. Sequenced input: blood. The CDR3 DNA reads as TGTGCCAGAGCCATAGCTTTTGTTAAGACCCAGTACTTC. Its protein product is CARAIAFVKTQYF.